The present entry profiles one TCR beta chain with its context. Its matching antigen is unknown. Using its own MiXCR run on the 5' RACE reads, TCRdb lists one record per CDR3 protein. The sample holds approximately 450,000 distinct CDR3 sequences, over 15% seen once. This entry belongs to a study of T-cell memory formation after mild COVID-19. Study observations and caveats: Contracting clones localized mainly to CM and EM when CD4+ and mainly to EMRA when CD8+.

Sequencing was done on a sample of PBMCs or a T cell subset sorted from them (not recorded which). The receptor comes from an adult woman who had mild COVID-19 (a few samples of this study predate the infection). Cell type and time point are not known.

The DNA for the CDR3 is TGTGCCAGCAGCCAAGGAATTCAGAAATCCAGAGCTTTCTTT. The encoded protein is CASSQGIQKSRAFF. V usage is TRBV4-2 and J usage is TRBJ1-1; D gene ambiguous. The CDR3 loop spans 14 amino acids. CDR1 is LGHNA and CDR2 is YNFKEQ in the germline V gene. Trimming pared 1 base from V and 10 bases from J, leaving 16 bases between.